Listed below are T cell receptor beta chains from one sample, sequenced in a study of CD8+ T cells in alopecia areata. Sequencing used immunoSEQ multiplex PCR; TCRdb keeps in-frame clones, though not all of them. This sample has 200,000 to 250,000 clones, with around two fifths found just once. The sample here was CD4+ T cells sorted from blood, taken at approximately week 30, from a patient treated with tofacitinib. These TCRs come from a human donor with alopecia areata. Each CDR3 is given with its conserved first and last residue. A D gene is named only where the DNA matches it firmly. Size tells how often a clone was seen (once, few, many) or the class of an expanded clone, and some rows leave it out.

TRBD2 | TRBJ2-3 | NA | TRBV5-4 | CASSSQRLAGGSGTDTQYF | TGTGCCAGCAGCTCCCAACGGCTAGCGGGGGGGTCTGGCACAGATACGCAGTATTTT
TRBD1 | TRBJ2-7 | few | TRBV5-6 | CASSLFHRGSYEQYF | TGTGCCAGCAGCCTATTTCACAGGGGATCCTACGAGCAGTACTTC
NA | TRBJ2-7 | NA | TRBV21-1 | CASNPSTGSYEQYF | TGTGCCAGCAACCCTTCGACAGGGAGCTACGAGCAGTACTTC
NA | TRBJ1-1 | few | TRBV29-1 | CSGRGANTEAFF | TGCAGCGGCCGGGGGGCGAACACTGAAGCTTTCTTT
NA | TRBJ2-1 | few | TRBV27 | CASSRFGLNNEQFF | TGTGCCAGCAGTCGGTTCGGCCTCAACAATGAGCAGTTCTTC
NA | TRBJ1-1 | few | TRBV7-3 | CASSLRGMNTEAFF | TGTGCCAGCAGCTTGAGAGGGATGAACACTGAAGCTTTCTTT
NA | TRBJ2-3 | NA | TRBV7-9 | CASSLDPGRRVDTQYF | TGTGCCAGCAGCTTAGACCCAGGACGGCGGGTCGATACGCAGTATTTT
NA | TRBJ2-5 | NA | TRBV4-2 | CASSRASETQYF | TGTGCCAGCAGCCGGGCCTCAGAGACCCAGTACTTC
NA | TRBJ1-5 | NA | TRBV27 | CASSLRGLLNQPQHF | TGTGCCAGCAGTTTACGGGGTTTACTCAATCAGCCCCAGCATTTT
NA | TRBJ2-4 | NA | TRBV5-1 | CASSLDAGLQYF | TGCGCCAGCAGCTTGGACGCGGGACTGCAGTACTTC
TRBD1 | TRBJ1-1 | NA | TRBV30 | CAWSVPGQGTGTEAFF | TGTGCCTGGAGTGTCCCGGGACAGGGAACTGGCACTGAAGCTTTCTTT
NA | TRBJ1-1 | NA | TRBV20-1 | CSAPPNTEAFF | TGCAGTGCCCCCCCCAACACTGAAGCTTTCTTT
TRBD1 | TRBJ1-4 | NA | TRBV15 | CATSREVDRGLEKLFF | TGTGCCACCAGCAGAGAAGTCGACAGGGGGCTTGAAAAACTGTTTTTT
TRBD2 | TRBJ2-1 | NA | TRBV6-1 | CASVSLAGVYNEQFF | TGTGCCAGCGTATCACTAGCGGGAGTATACAATGAGCAGTTCTTC
NA | TRBJ1-1 | few | TRBV7-9 | CASAKDQGSTEAFF | TGTGCCAGCGCCAAAGACCAGGGTTCCACTGAAGCTTTCTTT
TRBD2 | TRBJ2-1 | few | TRBV7-3 | CASSLGTSEYNEQFF | TGTGCCAGCAGCTTGGGGACTAGCGAGTACAATGAGCAGTTCTTC
NA | TRBJ2-5 | NA | TRBV18 | CASSRGPGETQYF | TGTGCCAGCTCACGGGGACCAGGGGAGACCCAGTACTTC
NA | TRBJ2-1 | NA | TRBV5-1 | CASILDGYNEQFF | TGCGCCAGCATCTTAGACGGATACAATGAGCAGTTCTTC
NA | TRBJ1-2 | few | TRBV7-9 | CASSQWVLNGGYTF | TGTGCCAGCAGCCAGTGGGTCCTTAATGGGGGCTACACCTTC
NA | TRBJ1-5 | NA | TRBV19 | CASSTPGHSNQPQHF | TGTGCCAGTAGTACCCCAGGGCATAGCAATCAGCCCCAGCATTTT
NA | TRBJ1-1 | NA | TRBV10-3 | CAISEGGGGTEAFF | TGTGCCATCAGTGAAGGAGGGGGTGGCACTGAAGCTTTCTTT
NA | TRBJ1-6 | once | TRBV6-5 | CASRQGRTYNSPLHF | TGTGCCAGCAGGCAGGGACGGACCTATAATTCACCCCTCCACTTT
TRBD2 | TRBJ2-7 | once | TRBV5-1 | CASSLLGTSGASSYEQYF | TGCGCCAGCAGCTTATTAGGGACTAGCGGGGCTAGCTCCTACGAGCAGTACTTC
NA | TRBJ1-3 | NA | TRBV6-5 | CASSYRPGGDTIYF | TGTGCCAGCAGTTACCGACCCGGGGGGGACACCATATATTTT
TRBD2 | TRBJ2-1 | few | TRBV6-4 | CASSRTSGNFYNEQFF | TGTGCCAGCAGCCGGACTAGCGGCAACTTCTACAATGAGCAGTTCTTC
NA | TRBJ1-4 | NA | TRBV30 | CAWTPGSEKLFF | TGTGCCTGGACCCCGGGGAGTGAAAAACTGTTTTTT
NA | TRBJ1-2 | few | TRBV25-1 | CASSFRRGYTF | TGTGCCAGCAGCTTTAGGAGGGGCTACACCTTC
NA | TRBJ2-3 | few | TRBV27 | CASSPIRAADTQYF | TGTGCCAGCAGTCCCATCCGGGCCGCAGATACGCAGTATTTT
NA | TRBJ2-3 | NA | TRBV25-1 | CASSPEGNTDTQYF | TGTGCCAGCAGCCCGGAGGGTAACACAGATACGCAGTATTTT
TRBD2 | TRBJ2-1 | NA | TRBV20-1 | CSAGSGGMWIF | TGCAGTGCTGGTAGCGGGGGAATGTGGATCTTC
NA | TRBJ2-7 | few | TRBV25-1 | CASRAQGRAEAYEQYF | TGTGCCAGCAGGGCCCAAGGAAGGGCAGAGGCCTACGAGCAGTACTTC
NA | TRBJ2-6 | NA | TRBV6-5 | CASSYSWRTGANVLTF | TGTGCCAGCAGTTACTCGTGGAGGACTGGGGCCAACGTCCTGACTTTC
TRBD2 | TRBJ2-2 | NA | TRBV9 | CASSVGPGTTNTGELFF | TGTGCCAGCAGCGTAGGACCGGGGACTACGAACACCGGGGAGCTGTTTTTT
NA | TRBJ2-3 | few | TRBV2 | CASSSKPVTDTQYF | TGTGCCAGCAGTTCGAAGCCGGTCACAGATACGCAGTATTTT
TRBD1 | TRBJ2-1 | few | TRBV29-1 | CSVGDRVLNEQFF | TGCAGCGTTGGGGACAGGGTCCTGAATGAGCAGTTCTTC
NA | TRBJ2-3 | few | TRBV29-1 | CSVGVQGTSDTQYF | TGCAGCGTTGGGGTGCAGGGGACTTCAGATACGCAGTATTTT
NA | TRBJ1-1 | NA | TRBV9 | CASSHLEGDTEAFF | TGTGCCAGCAGCCACCTAGAAGGTGACACTGAAGCTTTCTTT
NA | TRBJ2-7 | few | TRBV7-8 | CASSNSKSYEQYF | TGTGCCAGCTCAAACAGCAAATCCTACGAGCAGTACTTC
TRBD1 | TRBJ1-2 | NA | TRBV9 | CASSPRGDREDYGYTF | TGTGCCAGCAGCCCCCGAGGAGACAGGGAGGACTATGGCTACACCTTC
NA | TRBJ1-1 | few | TRBV18 | CASSPLDTNTEAFF | TGTGCCAGCTCACCACTGGACACGAACACTGAAGCTTTCTTT
TRBD1 | TRBJ1-5 | NA | TRBV29-1 | CSVWTGGSNQPQHF | TGCAGCGTTTGGACAGGAGGTAGCAATCAGCCCCAGCATTTT
NA | TRBJ2-2 | few | TRBV5-1 | CASSSLQGTNTGELFF | TGCGCCAGCAGCTCCTTACAGGGAACGAACACCGGGGAGCTGTTTTTT
NA | TRBJ1-3 | few | TRBV9 | CASSAPRGRIYF | TGTGCCAGCAGCGCACCTCGGGGGCGGATATATTTT
NA | TRBJ1-1 | NA | TRBV6-6 | CASSSDGGNTEAFF | TGTGCCAGCAGTTCGGACGGGGGTAACACTGAAGCTTTCTTT
TRBD1 | TRBJ2-3 | NA | TRBV2 | CATTGTGDRTQYF | TGTGCCACAACCGGGACAGGGGATCGTACGCAGTATTTT